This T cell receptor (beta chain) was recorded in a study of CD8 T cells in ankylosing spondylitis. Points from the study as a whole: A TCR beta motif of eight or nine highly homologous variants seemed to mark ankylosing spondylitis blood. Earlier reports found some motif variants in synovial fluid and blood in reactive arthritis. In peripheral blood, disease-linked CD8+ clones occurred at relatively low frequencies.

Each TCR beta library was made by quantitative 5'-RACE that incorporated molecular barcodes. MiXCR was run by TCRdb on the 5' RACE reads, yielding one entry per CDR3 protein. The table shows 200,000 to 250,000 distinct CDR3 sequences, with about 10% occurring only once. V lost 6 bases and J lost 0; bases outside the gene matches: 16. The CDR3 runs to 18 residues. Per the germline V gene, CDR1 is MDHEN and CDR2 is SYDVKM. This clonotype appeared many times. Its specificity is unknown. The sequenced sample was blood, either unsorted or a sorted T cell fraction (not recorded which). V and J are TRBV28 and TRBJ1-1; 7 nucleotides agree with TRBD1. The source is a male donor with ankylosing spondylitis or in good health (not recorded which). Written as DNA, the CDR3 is TGTGCCAGCAGGGTGGGAGGTAACAGGGGCGGGATGAACACTGAAGCTTTCTTT. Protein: CASRVGGNRGGMNTEAFF.